These 30 T cell receptor beta chains share one sample of origin, sequenced in a study of cytomegalovirus exposure and HLA in healthy donors. Use of 60 Vbeta and 13 Jbeta primers characterized the PCR. Repertoires were generated with immunoSEQ multiplex PCR, while TCRdb's copy carries only in-frame clones and drops some. The table includes 120,000 to 150,000 clones, about 70% detected once. Specimen: PBMCs. The receptors derive from a woman aged 40 to 50 in good health and CMV-seronegative.

This clone has only one observation. The chain joins TRBV6-1 to TRBJ1-3; tentatively, D is TRBD1 (5 bases). Germline CDR1 reads MNHNS; CDR2 reads SASEGT. The CDR3 runs to 14 residues. Trimming removed 4 bases at V and 1 base at J, with 8 bases between. The CDR3 DNA reads as TGTGCCAGCAGTGTAAGGGGATCTGGAAACACCATATATTTT. The encoded protein is CASSVRGSGNTIYF.

The chain employs TRBV9 and TRBJ2-7, with D perhaps TRBD1 (5 bases). Germline CDR1 reads SGDLS; CDR2 reads YYNGEE. V lost 0 bases to trimming and J lost 2 bases, with 15 bases between them. The CDR3 contains 16 residues. As DNA, the CDR3 is TGTGCCAGCAGCGTAGATAGTACAGGTGGTCCCTACGAGCAGTACTTC. This codes for CASSVDSTGGPYEQYF.

The V and J genes are TRBV6-5 and TRBJ2-5, with D maybe TRBD1 (6 bases). The assigned J gene may be wrong: the sequence end matches TRBJ2-7 better. Germline CDR1 MNHEY, CDR2 SVGAGI. CDR3 length equals 12 residues. The DNA of the CDR3 is TGTGCCAGCAAAACAGGGCCCTACGAGCAGTACTTC. It specifies CASKTGPYEQYF.

This rearrangement joins TRBV5-1 to TRBJ1-3; 10 positions agree with TRBD1. V lost 2 bases and J lost 4; bases outside the gene matches: 12. The CDR3 has 18 amino acids. Germline lookup yields CDR1 SGHRS and CDR2 YFSETQ. The DNA of the CDR3 is TGCGCCAGCAGCTTAAGAAGACCGGGACAGGGGACGGGAAACACCATATATTTT. As protein: CASSLRRPGQGTGNTIYF.

The chain is built from TRBV5-1 and TRBJ2-7, with 7 nucleotides matching TRBD2. CDR1 is SGHRS, CDR2 YFSETQ, per germline. The V segment lost 0 bases and the J segment 1 base; nucleotides outside the gene matches: 7. The length of the CDR3 is 16 residues. DNA for the CDR3: TGCGCCAGCAGCTTGGAGGTGGGGGGGTTTTCCTACGAGCAGTACTTC. It is translated as CASSLEVGGFSYEQYF.

The chain couples TRBV10-1 to TRBJ1-1, with TRBD1 identical over 9 bases. V lost 4 bases, J lost 11 bases, and 11 bases stayed unmatched. CDR1 is WNHNN and CDR2 is SYGVQD in the germline V gene (reference sequence). CDR3 length: 14 residues. The CDR3: CASSAGQGRPAAFF. The CDR3 DNA sequence: TGCGCCAGCAGTGCGGGACAGGGACGTCCTGCGGCTTTCTTT.

The genes are TRBV10-3 and TRBJ1-4; D is unclear. Germline loops: CDR1 ENHRY, CDR2 SYGVKD. This CDR3 contains 15 residues. V was trimmed by 3 bases and J by 7 bases, leaving 15 bases between them. CDR3 bases: TGTGCCATCAGTGATTCCGGCGGAGGGAGTGAAAAACTGTTTTTT. This encodes CAISDSGGGSEKLFF.

This clone was detected once. The chain couples TRBV27 to TRBJ2-7; the match to TRBD2 covers 8 bases. The ends lost 3 bases at V and 6 bases at J; junction bases unmatched: 4. This CDR3 has 13 residues. In germline, CDR1 is MNHEY, CDR2 SMNVEV (reference sequence). This chain's CDR3 is CASSFRGLAEQYF. The DNA of the CDR3 is TGTGCCAGCAGTTTCCGCGGACTAGCCGAGCAGTACTTC.

This clone was counted a few times. The chain combines TRBV2 with TRBJ1-1; weak D call: TRBD1 (5 bases). The CDR3 sequence is 14 residues long. Germline V gives CDR1 SNHLY, CDR2 FYNNEI. Trimming pared 5 bases from V and 0 bases from J, leaving 10 bases between. CDR3 amino acids: CASSLIGVNTEAFF. In DNA, the CDR3 is TGTGCCAGCAGTCTTATAGGGGTGAACACTGAAGCTTTCTTT.

The chain combines TRBV30 with TRBJ1-2, with 7 bases fitting TRBD1. The CDR3 covers 13 residues. Germline CDR1 and CDR2: GTSNPN and SVGIG (reference sequence). V lost 8 bases, J lost 1 base, and 7 bases stayed unmatched. CDR3 sequence (DNA): TGTGCCGTCGACAGGGCCATTAACTATGGCTACACCTTC. As protein: CAVDRAINYGYTF.

The CDR3 protein is CASSLGTGGGYTF. In nucleotides, the CDR3 is TGTGCCAGCAGCTTAGGGACAGGCGGTGGCTACACCTTC. The J gene is TRBJ1-2, the V gene TRBV7-2; 7 nucleotides match TRBD1. This CDR3 contains 13 residues. The V segment lost 1 base and the J segment 7 bases; nucleotides outside the gene matches: 3. Per the germline V gene, CDR1 is SGHTA and CDR2 is FQGNSA.

This chain connects TRBV15 to TRBJ2-7; D might be TRBD2 (6 bases). The germline V and J ends were trimmed by 0 bases and 7 bases, with 16 bases remaining between them. Germline V gene lookup returns CDR1 LNHNV and CDR2 YYDKDF (reference sequence). This CDR3 comprises 15 residues. CDR3: CATSRDPQGGDEQYF. The CDR3 bases are TGTGCCACCAGCAGAGATCCCCAGGGAGGTGATGAGCAGTACTTC.

J is TRBJ1-6 and V is TRBV9; no firm D call. Trimming removed 4 bases from V and 9 bases from J, with 11 bases in between. The germline V gene encodes CDR1 SGDLS and CDR2 YYNGEE. This CDR3 spans 13 amino acids. The CDR3 nucleotides are TGTGCCAGCAGCCCCCCCGGTGGTTCACCCCTCCACTTT. Amino acids: CASSPPGGSPLHF.

This clone was detected only a few times. The chain employs TRBV2 and TRBJ1-4, with D possibly matching TRBD1 (5 bases). Germline V CDR1 and CDR2: SNHLY, FYNNEI. V was pared by 2 bases and J by 4 bases, with 5 bases between. The CDR3 consists of 13 residues. CDR3 nucleotides: TGTGCCAGCAGTGAACAGGGTAATGAAAAACTGTTTTTT. Amino acid sequence: CASSEQGNEKLFF.

The chain combines TRBV9 with TRBJ2-5, with 11 positions matching TRBD2. CDR3 length equals 15 residues. The junction had 5 bases not matched to a gene; V was cut back by 3 bases and J by 4 bases. The germline gives CDR1 SGDLS, CDR2 YYNGEE. CDR3 region: CASSDSGGASETQYF. The CDR3 DNA reads TGTGCCAGCAGCGATAGCGGGGGGGCTTCAGAGACCCAGTACTTC.

This clone appeared a few times. The J gene is TRBJ2-5, the V gene TRBV4-3, with 9 bases fitting TRBD2. The CDR3 loop spans 16 amino acids. Germline loops: CDR1 LGHNA, CDR2 YSLEER. Germline trimming cut 3 bases from V and 1 base from J; bases unmatched to any gene: 6. CDR3 sequence reads: CASSQVGGGVQETQYF. Written as DNA, the CDR3 is TGCGCCAGCAGCCAGGTCGGCGGGGGGGTCCAAGAGACCCAGTACTTC.

This clone has more than one count but fewer than ten. Other DNA sequences in this specimen translate into the identical CDR3. The chain employs TRBV28 and TRBJ1-5; D not resolved. CDR1 is MDHEN and CDR2 is SYDVKM in the germline V gene. The CDR3 has 12 amino acids. V lost 2 bases, J lost 7 bases, and 6 bases lay in between. The CDR3: CASSLTGQPQHF. Written as DNA, the CDR3 is TGTGCCAGCAGTTTAACGGGGCAGCCCCAGCATTTT.

This chain connects TRBV30 to TRBJ1-4; D unresolved. Trimming stripped 3 bases from V and 7 bases from J, with 6 bases between. The CDR3 is made up of 11 amino acids. Germline V gene sequence: CDR1 GTSNPN, CDR2 SVGIG (reference sequence). Written as DNA, the CDR3 is TGTGCCTGGAGCAGTCGTGAAAAACTGTTTTTT. It is translated as CAWSSREKLFF.

The J gene is TRBJ1-6, the V gene TRBV13; 11 nucleotides agree with TRBD1. V lost 5 bases to trimming and J lost 1 base; unmatched junction nucleotides: 10. This CDR3 comprises 19 residues. Germline V CDR1 and CDR2: PRHDT, FYEKMQ (reference sequence). CDR3 residues: CASSRRTGGILSYNSPLHF. CDR3 nucleotides: TGTGCCAGCAGCCGGAGGACAGGGGGCATCCTATCCTATAATTCACCCCTCCACTTT.

As to this clone: The same CDR3 is also encoded by other DNA sequences in this sample. J is TRBJ2-7 and V is TRBV5-6, with 9 bases aligning to TRBD2. The CDR3 length is 17 residues. Germline lookup yields CDR1 SGHDT and CDR2 YYEEEE. J gave up 3 bases and V 2 bases, and 12 bases lay outside the gene matches. This CDR3 reads CASSLAPGLAAIYEQYF. The CDR3 region has the DNA TGTGCCAGCAGCTTAGCCCCGGGACTAGCAGCGATCTACGAGCAGTACTTC.

The V gene is TRBV7-2, the J gene TRBJ2-3, with a weak D call TRBD2 (5 bases). The CDR3 sequence is 15 residues long. V lost 5 bases to trimming and J lost 7 bases, with 19 bases between them. CDR1 is SGHTA, CDR2 FQGNSA, per germline. The CDR3 bases are TGTGCCAGCAGCCCCAACAGCGGAGCCGGTTATACGCAGTATTTT. The encoded protein is CASSPNSGAGYTQYF.

The chain uses TRBV5-6 and TRBJ2-1; 7 bases agree with TRBD1. Germline V gives CDR1 SGHDT, CDR2 YYEEEE. The CDR3 has 13 residues. Unmatched junction bases numbered 3, after V lost 5 bases and J lost 4 bases. For the CDR3, the DNA is TGTGCCAGCAGTCGACAGGGATACAATGAGCAGTTCTTC. Its protein product is CASSRQGYNEQFF.

V and J are TRBV9 and TRBJ2-4; D perhaps matches TRBD2 (5 bases). V gave up 4 bases and J gave up 5 bases, with 16 bases separating them. Germline CDR1 reads SGDLS; CDR2 reads YYNGEE. The CDR3 contains 15 residues. The CDR3 DNA reads as TGTGCCAGCAGCCCCCAAGAGGGAAGGCAAAACATTCAGTACTTC. The encoded protein is CASSPQEGRQNIQYF.

This clone was detected only once. The chain uses TRBV19 and TRBJ1-1; 10 bases map to TRBD1. The CDR3 is made up of 13 amino acids. Germline CDR1 LNHDA, CDR2 SQIVND (reference sequence). V was clipped by 10 bases and J by 3 bases; unmatched bases: 5. The CDR3 sequence is CATRDRGHTEAFF. CDR3 nucleotides: TGTGCCACCAGGGACAGGGGACACACTGAAGCTTTCTTT.

The genes are TRBV7-9 and TRBJ2-7, with D possibly TRBD1 on 5 matching bases. Trimming stripped 4 bases from V and 7 bases from J, with 17 bases between. Germline V lookup: CDR1 SEHNR, CDR2 FQNEAQ (reference sequence). The CDR3 is 14 residues long. The CDR3 protein is CASSYLGQGREQYF. The CDR3 DNA is TGTGCCAGCAGCTACTTGGGTCAGGGTAGGGAGCAGTACTTC.

This clone appeared once. The chain uses TRBV27 and TRBJ2-5; a weak D match, TRBD2 (6 bases). Germline CDR1 and CDR2: MNHEY and SMNVEV (reference sequence). V was clipped by 0 bases and J by 7 bases, with 24 bases between them. CDR3 length: 18 residues. Here the CDR3 reads CASSLSFIPGLLGGTQYF. CDR3 nucleotide sequence: TGTGCCAGCAGTTTATCGTTCATACCGGGACTGCTGGGAGGGACCCAGTACTTC.

This clone turned up a few times. This sequence joins TRBV21-1 and TRBJ2-3; no DNA check was done on the table's D call, TRBD2. TRBV21-1 is flagged as a pseudogene. This CDR3 is 13 amino acids long. The CDR3 nucleotides are TGTGCCAGCAGCGCACTAGCGGCAGATACGCAGTATTTT. This translates into CASSALAADTQYF.

This chain connects TRBV2 to TRBJ1-5, with TRBD1 as a possible D gene (5 bases). V lost 3 bases and J lost 2, with 11 bases in between. Germline V gene data show CDR1 as SNHLY and CDR2 as FYNNEI. The CDR3 is 15 amino acids. CDR3 coding DNA: TGTGCCAGCAGTGACGTGATAGGGGGCAATCAGCCCCAGCATTTT. Protein product: CASSDVIGGNQPQHF. The entire variable domain, with the rest obtained from reference TRBV2 and TRBJ1-5, is as follows: EPEVTQTPSHQVTQMGQEVILRCVPISNHLYFYWYRQILGQKVEFLVSFYNNEISEKSEIFDDQFSVERPDGSNFTLKIRSTKLEDSAMYFCASSDVIGGNQPQHFGDGTRLSIL.

The CDR3 DNA follows: TGTGCCAGCACCAAAGACAGGGCTTACACCGGGGAGCTGTTTTTT. Its translation is CASTKDRAYTGELFF. The chain is built from TRBV11-2 and TRBJ2-2; 7 bases fit TRBD1. The germline gives CDR1 SGHAT, CDR2 FQNNGV. The CDR3 sequence is 15 residues long. After removal of 7 bases from V and 3 bases from J, the junction contained 8 bases not matched to a gene.

CDR3 residues: CASSGGTGGPGEQYF. As DNA, the CDR3 is TGTGCCAGCTCAGGAGGGACAGGGGGCCCAGGCGAGCAGTACTTC. The J gene is TRBJ2-7, the V gene TRBV18; 12 bases agree with TRBD1. The CDR3 runs to 15 residues. V gave up 5 bases and J gave up 6 bases; unmatched junction bases: 8. Germline CDR1 is KGHSH and CDR2 is LQKENI.